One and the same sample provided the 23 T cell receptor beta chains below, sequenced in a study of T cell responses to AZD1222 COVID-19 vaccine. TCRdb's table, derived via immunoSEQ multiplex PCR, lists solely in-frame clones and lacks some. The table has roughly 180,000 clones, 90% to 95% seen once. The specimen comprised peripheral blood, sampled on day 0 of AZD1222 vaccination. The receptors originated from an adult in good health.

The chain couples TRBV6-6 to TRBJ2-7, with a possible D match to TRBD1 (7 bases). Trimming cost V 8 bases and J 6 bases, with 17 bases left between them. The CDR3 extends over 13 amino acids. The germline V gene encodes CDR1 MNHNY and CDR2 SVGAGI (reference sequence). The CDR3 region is CASSRGVVGEQYF. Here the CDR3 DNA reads TGTGCCAGCTCCAGGGGGGTGGTGGGCGAGCAGTACTTC.

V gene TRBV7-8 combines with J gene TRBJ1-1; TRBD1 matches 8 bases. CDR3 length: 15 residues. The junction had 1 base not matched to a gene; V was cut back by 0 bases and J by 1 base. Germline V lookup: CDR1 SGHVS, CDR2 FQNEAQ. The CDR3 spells CASSLAGTGNTEAFF. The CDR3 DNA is TGTGCCAGCAGCTTAGCCGGGACAGGGAACACTGAAGCTTTCTTT.

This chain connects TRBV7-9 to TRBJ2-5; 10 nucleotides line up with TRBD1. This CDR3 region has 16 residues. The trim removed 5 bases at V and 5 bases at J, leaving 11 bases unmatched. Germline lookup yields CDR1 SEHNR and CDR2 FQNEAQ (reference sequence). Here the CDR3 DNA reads TGTGCCAGCAGCGCTAGGCGACAGGGGGCCCGGGAGACCCAGTACTTC. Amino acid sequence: CASSARRQGARETQYF.

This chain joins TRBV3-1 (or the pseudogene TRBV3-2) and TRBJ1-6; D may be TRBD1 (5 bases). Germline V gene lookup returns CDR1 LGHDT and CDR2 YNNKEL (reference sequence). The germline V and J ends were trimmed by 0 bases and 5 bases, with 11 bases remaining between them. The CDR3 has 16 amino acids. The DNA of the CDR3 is TGTGCCAGCAGCCAAGAGGGGGTGGCGAATAATTCACCCCTCCACTTT. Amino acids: CASSQEGVANNSPLHF.

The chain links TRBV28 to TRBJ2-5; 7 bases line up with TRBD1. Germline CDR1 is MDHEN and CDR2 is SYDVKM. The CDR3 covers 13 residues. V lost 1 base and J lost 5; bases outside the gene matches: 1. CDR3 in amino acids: CASSLYRGETQYF. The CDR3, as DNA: TGTGCCAGCAGTTTATACAGGGGTGAGACCCAGTACTTC. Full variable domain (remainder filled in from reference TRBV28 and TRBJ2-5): DVKVTQSSRYLVKRTGEKVFLECVQDMDHENMFWYRQDPGLGLRLIYFSYDVKMKEKGDIPEGYSVSREKKERFSLILESASTNQTSMYLCASSLYRGETQYFGPGTRLLVL.

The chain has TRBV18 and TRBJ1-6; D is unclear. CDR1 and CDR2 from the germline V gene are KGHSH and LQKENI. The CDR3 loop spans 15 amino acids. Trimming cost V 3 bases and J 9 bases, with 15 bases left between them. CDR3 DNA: TGTGCCAGCTCACCTGTTGTCGGGATGGGTTCACCCCTCCACTTT. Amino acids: CASSPVVGMGSPLHF.

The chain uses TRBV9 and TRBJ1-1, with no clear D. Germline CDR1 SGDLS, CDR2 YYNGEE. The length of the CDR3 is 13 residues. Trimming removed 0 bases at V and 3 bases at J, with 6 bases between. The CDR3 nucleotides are TGTGCCAGCAGCGTAGCAACACACACTGAAGCTTTCTTT. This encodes CASSVATHTEAFF. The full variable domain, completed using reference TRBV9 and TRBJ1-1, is DSGVTQTPKHLITATGQRVTLRCSPRSGDLSVYWYQQSLDQGLQFLIQYYNGEERAKGNILERFSAQQFPDLHSELNLSSLELGDSALYFCASSVATHTEAFFGQGTRLTVV.

The CDR3 here is CASSSLRGTTLADTQYF. DNA of the CDR3: TGTGCCAGCAGTTCATTGAGGGGGACTACGCTCGCAGATACGCAGTATTTT. J is TRBJ2-3 and V is TRBV28; TRBD2 might be the D (7 bases). Germline loops: CDR1 MDHEN, CDR2 SYDVKM. Trimming shortened V by 4 bases and J by 4 bases, and 21 bases separated the two germline ends. The CDR3 is 17 amino acids.

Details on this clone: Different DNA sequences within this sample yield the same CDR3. Written as DNA, the CDR3 is TGTGCCAGCAGTTTAGGTTCACCCCTCCACTTT. Translated, it gives CASSLGSPLHF. The chain has TRBV28 and TRBJ1-6; D unresolved. Germline V gene data show CDR1 as MDHEN and CDR2 as SYDVKM. This CDR3 has 11 residues. V shed 2 bases and J shed 9 bases, with 2 bases lying between them. Combining the CDR3 with reference TRBV28 and TRBJ1-6 gives the whole variable domain DVKVTQSSRYLVKRTGEKVFLECVQDMDHENMFWYRQDPGLGLRLIYFSYDVKMKEKGDIPEGYSVSREKKERFSLILESASTNQTSMYLCASSLGSPLHFGNGTRLTVT.

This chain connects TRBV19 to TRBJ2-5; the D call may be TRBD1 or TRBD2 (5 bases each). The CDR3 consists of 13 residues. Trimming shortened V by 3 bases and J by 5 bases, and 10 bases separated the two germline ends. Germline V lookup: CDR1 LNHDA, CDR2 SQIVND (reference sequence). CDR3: CASSILRGETQYF. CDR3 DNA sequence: TGTGCCAGTAGTATTCTGAGGGGTGAGACCCAGTACTTC.

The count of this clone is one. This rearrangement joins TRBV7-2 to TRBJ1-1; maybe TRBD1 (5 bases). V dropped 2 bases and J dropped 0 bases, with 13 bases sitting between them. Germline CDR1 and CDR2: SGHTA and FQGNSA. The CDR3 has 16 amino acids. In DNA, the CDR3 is TGTGCCAGCAGCTTAAAAGCAGGGCCTGTGAACACTGAAGCTTTCTTT. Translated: CASSLKAGPVNTEAFF.

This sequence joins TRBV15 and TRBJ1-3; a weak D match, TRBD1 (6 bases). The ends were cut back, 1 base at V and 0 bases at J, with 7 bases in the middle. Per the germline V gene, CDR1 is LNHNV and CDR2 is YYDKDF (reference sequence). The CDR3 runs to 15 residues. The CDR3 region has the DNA TGTGCCACCAGCAGAGGACAGGACTCTGGAAACACCATATATTTT. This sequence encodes CATSRGQDSGNTIYF.

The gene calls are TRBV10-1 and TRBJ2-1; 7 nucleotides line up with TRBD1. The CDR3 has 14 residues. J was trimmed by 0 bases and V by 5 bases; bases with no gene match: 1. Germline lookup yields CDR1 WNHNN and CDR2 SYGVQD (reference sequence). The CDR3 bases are TGCGCCAGCAGTAGGGACAGCTCCTACAATGAGCAGTTCTTC. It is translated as CASSRDSSYNEQFF.

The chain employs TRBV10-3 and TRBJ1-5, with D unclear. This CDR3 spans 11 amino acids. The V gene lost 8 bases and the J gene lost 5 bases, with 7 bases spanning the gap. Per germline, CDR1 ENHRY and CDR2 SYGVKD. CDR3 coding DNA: TGTGCCATCGGTCAGGATCAGCCCCAGCATTTT. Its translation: CAIGQDQPQHF.

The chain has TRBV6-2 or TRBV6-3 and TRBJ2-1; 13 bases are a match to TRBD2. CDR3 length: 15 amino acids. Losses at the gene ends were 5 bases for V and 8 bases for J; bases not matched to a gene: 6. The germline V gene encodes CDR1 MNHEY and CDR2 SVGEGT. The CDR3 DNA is TGTGCCAGCAGTGCACAACTAGCGGGAGGGTATGAGCAGTTCTTC. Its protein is CASSAQLAGGYEQFF.

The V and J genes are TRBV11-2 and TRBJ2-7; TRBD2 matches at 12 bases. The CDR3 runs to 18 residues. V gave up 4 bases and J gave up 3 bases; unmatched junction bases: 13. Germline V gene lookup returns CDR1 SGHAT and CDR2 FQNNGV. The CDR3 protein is CASSSRPWTSGNDYEQYF. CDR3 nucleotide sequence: TGTGCCAGCAGCTCCCGTCCGTGGACTAGCGGGAATGACTACGAGCAGTACTTC.

CDR3 sequence: CASSDRTSGSHSNNEQFF. The CDR3 coding sequence is TGTGCCAGCAGCGACCGGACTAGCGGGAGCCACTCGAACAATGAGCAGTTCTTC. The chain is built from TRBV9 and TRBJ2-1, with TRBD2 matching 13 bases. Germline CDR1 SGDLS, CDR2 YYNGEE. The V and J ends lost 3 bases and 5 bases, in that order; junction bases with no gene match: 11. This CDR3 has 18 amino acids. Supplemented by reference TRBV9 and TRBJ2-1, the full variable domain reads DSGVTQTPKHLITATGQRVTLRCSPRSGDLSVYWYQQSLDQGLQFLIQYYNGEERAKGNILERFSAQQFPDLHSELNLSSLELGDSALYFCASSDRTSGSHSNNEQFFGPGTRLTVL.

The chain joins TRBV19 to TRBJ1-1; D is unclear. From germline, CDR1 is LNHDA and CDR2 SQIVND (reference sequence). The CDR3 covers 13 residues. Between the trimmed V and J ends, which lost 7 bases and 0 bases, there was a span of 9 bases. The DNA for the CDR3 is TGTGCCAGTACCATGGGGATGAACACTGAAGCTTTCTTT. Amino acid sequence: CASTMGMNTEAFF. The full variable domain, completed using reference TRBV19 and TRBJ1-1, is DGGITQSPKYLFRKEGQNVTLSCEQNLNHDAMYWYRQDPGQGLRLIYYSQIVNDFQKGDIAEGYSVSREKKESFPLTVTSAQKNPTAFYLCASTMGMNTEAFFGQGTRLTVV.

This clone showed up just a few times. CDR3 sequence: CASILDRIYNSPLHF. The CDR3 DNA reads TGTGCCAGCATCCTGGACAGGATCTATAATTCACCCCTCCACTTT. The chain uses TRBV11-3 and TRBJ1-6, with 7 bases fitting TRBD1. The CDR3 has 15 residues. The germline CDR1 and CDR2 sequences are SGHNT and YENEEA. Trimming at V came to 7 bases and at J to 3 bases, leaving 6 bases not matched to a gene.

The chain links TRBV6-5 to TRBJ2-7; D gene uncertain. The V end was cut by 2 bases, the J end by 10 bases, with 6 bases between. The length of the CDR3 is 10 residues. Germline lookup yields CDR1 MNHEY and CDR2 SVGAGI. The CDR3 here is CASSYPPQYF. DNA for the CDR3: TGTGCCAGCAGTTACCCCCCCCAGTACTTC.

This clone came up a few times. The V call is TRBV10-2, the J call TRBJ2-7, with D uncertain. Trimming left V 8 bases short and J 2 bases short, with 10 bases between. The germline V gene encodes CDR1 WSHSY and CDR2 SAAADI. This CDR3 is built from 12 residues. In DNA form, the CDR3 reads TGCGCCAGCCTAGGGCCGGCCTACGAGCAGTACTTC. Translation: CASLGPAYEQYF.

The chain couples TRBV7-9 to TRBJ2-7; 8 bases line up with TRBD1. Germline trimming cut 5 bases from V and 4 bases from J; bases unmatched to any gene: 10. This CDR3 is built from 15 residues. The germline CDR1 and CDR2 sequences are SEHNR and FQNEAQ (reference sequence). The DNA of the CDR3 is TGTGCCAGCAGCCATGGGGGACAGGAACCTTACGAGCAGTACTTC. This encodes CASSHGGQEPYEQYF.

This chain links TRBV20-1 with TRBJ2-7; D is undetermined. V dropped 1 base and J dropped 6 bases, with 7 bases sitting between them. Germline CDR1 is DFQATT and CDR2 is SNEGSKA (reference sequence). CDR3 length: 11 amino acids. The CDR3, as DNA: TGCAGTGCTAGAGTGGGCACCGAGCAGTACTTC. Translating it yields CSARVGTEQYF.